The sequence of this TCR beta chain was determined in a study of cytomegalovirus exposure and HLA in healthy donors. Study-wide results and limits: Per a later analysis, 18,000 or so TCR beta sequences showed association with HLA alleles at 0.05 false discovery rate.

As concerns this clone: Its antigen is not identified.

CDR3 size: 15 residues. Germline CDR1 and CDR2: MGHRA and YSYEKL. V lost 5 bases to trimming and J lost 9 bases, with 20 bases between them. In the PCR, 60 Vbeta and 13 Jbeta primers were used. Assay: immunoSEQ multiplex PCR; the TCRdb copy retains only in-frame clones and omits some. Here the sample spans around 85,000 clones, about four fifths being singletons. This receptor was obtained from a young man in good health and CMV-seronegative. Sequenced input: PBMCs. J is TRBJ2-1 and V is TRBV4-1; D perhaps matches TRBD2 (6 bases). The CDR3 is CASSYGGGLAAEQFF. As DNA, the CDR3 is TGCGCCAGCAGCTATGGAGGAGGGCTAGCCGCTGAGCAGTTCTTC.